Each of the 25 T cell receptor beta chains below was sequenced from the same sample in a study of post-analysis software for immune sequencing data. For these receptors, no antigen is known. Study-wide results and limits: A handful of TRBV segments (TRBV5-6, TRBV5-1 and TRBV20-1 among them) occurred more frequently in patients than in controls.

Unique-molecular-identifier-tagged TCR beta cDNA libraries were used. One entry per CDR3 protein, called by TCRdb with MiXCR from the PCR reads. The repertoire holds around 400,000 distinct CDR3 sequences, with less than 40% as singletons. Specimen: blood. The receptors here all came from a girl between 10 and 17 years old with multiple sclerosis.

This clonotype was picked up a small number of times. The V and J genes are TRBV12-3 or TRBV12-4 and TRBJ1-4; TRBD1 aligns across 9 bases. V shed 6 bases, J shed 7 bases, and the junction held 6 bases outside the gene matches. CDR3 length: 14 amino acids. The CDR3 loop is CASSPGQGSEKLFF. The CDR3 DNA sequence: TGTGCCAGCAGCCCTGGACAGGGGAGTGAAAAACTGTTTTTT.

This clonotype came up a few times. The rearrangement joins TRBV7-9 to TRBJ1-1; 10 bases match TRBD1. V shed 4 bases, J shed 5 bases, and the junction held 10 bases outside the gene matches. From germline, CDR1 is SEHNR and CDR2 FQNEAQ (reference sequence). The CDR3 spans 16 residues. CDR3 sequence reads: CASSSRAGQGYTEAFF. Here the CDR3 DNA reads TGTGCCAGCAGCTCCCGGGCGGGACAGGGGTATACTGAAGCTTTCTTT.

The J gene is TRBJ1-2, the V gene TRBV7-9; 7 bases line up with TRBD1. CDR3 length equals 17 residues. Germline assignment: CDR1 SEHNR and CDR2 FQNEAQ (reference sequence). Trimming at V came to 5 bases and at J to 0 bases, leaving 12 bases not matched to a gene. CDR3 region: CASSHPARDSANYGYTF. DNA of the CDR3: TGTGCCAGCAGCCATCCGGCCCGGGACAGTGCTAACTATGGCTACACCTTC.

The table lists this clonotype with a few counts. This rearrangement joins TRBV7-2 to TRBJ1-2; D remains ambiguous. This CDR3 has 13 amino acids. CDR1 SGHTA and CDR2 FQGNSA come from the germline V gene. V gave up 5 bases and J gave up 5 bases, with 12 bases separating them. In nucleotides, the CDR3 is TGTGCCAGCAGCCTGCTTAGCGAGTATGGCTACACCTTC. It translates to CASSLLSEYGYTF.

This clonotype occurred a few times. The chain uses TRBV4-3 and TRBJ2-7; D is undetermined. V was shortened by 2 bases and J by 5 bases, with 13 bases between the two germline ends. The germline CDR1 and CDR2 sequences are LGHNA and YSLEER. This CDR3 spans 14 amino acids. The CDR3 here is CASSQYGLSHEQYF. The CDR3 DNA follows: TGCGCCAGCAGCCAATACGGGCTAAGCCACGAGCAGTACTTC.

This chain joins TRBV5-1 and TRBJ2-5; 8 bases match TRBD2. The J call may be faulty, since TRBJ2-7 better matches the DNA end. The CDR3 consists of 14 residues. Per the germline V gene, CDR1 is SGHRS and CDR2 is YFSETQ. CDR3 residues: CASSYGLARGEQYF. In nucleotides, the CDR3 is TGCGCCAGCAGCTACGGACTAGCTCGAGGCGAGCAGTACTTC.

There are a few counts of this clonotype. This chain connects TRBV5-1 to TRBJ1-6; unclear D gene. Germline V gene data show CDR1 as SGHRS and CDR2 as YFSETQ. The CDR3 runs 13 residues. V was pared by 4 bases and J by 7 bases, with 9 bases between. CDR3 residues: CASSPTANSPLHF. The CDR3 nucleotides read TGCGCCAGCAGCCCCACCGCCAATTCACCCCTCCACTTT.

This clonotype occurred a few times. The chain uses TRBV20-1 and TRBJ1-6; D not certain. V was shortened by 3 bases and J by 6 bases, with 21 bases between the two germline ends. CDR1 is DFQATT, CDR2 SNEGSKA, per germline (reference sequence). The CDR3 is 17 amino acids. The CDR3 loop reads CSARDFGRLTGNSPLHF. Here the CDR3 DNA reads TGCAGTGCTAGGGACTTCGGCCGCCTTACGGGTAATTCACCCCTCCACTTT.

This clonotype has a handful of counts. The V call is TRBV27, the J call TRBJ2-5, with D maybe TRBD1 (5 bases). The germline V gene encodes CDR1 MNHEY and CDR2 SMNVEV (reference sequence). The germline V and J ends were trimmed by 4 bases and 13 bases, with 31 bases remaining between them. CDR3 size: 17 residues. The CDR3 is CASSSPRDSRRFRVLYF. In DNA form, the CDR3 reads TGTGCCAGCAGTTCACCCCGCGACAGCCGAAGGTTCCGAGTTCTGTACTTC.

The chain has TRBV4-1 and TRBJ2-1; TRBD2 agrees at 13 bases. Trimming removed 5 bases from V and 5 bases from J; junction bases left unmatched: 6. CDR1 and CDR2 from the germline V gene are MGHRA and YSYEKL. The CDR3 extends over 16 amino acids. The CDR3 DNA reads TGCGCCAGCAGCTTCCTTGGACTAGCGGGGGACAATGAGCAGTTCTTC. Protein sequence: CASSFLGLAGDNEQFF.

The sample holds a few counts of this clonotype. The chain is built from TRBV6-5 and TRBJ1-5; no reliable D call. V was cut by 4 bases and J by 4 bases, with 8 bases left in between. There are 13 residues in the CDR3. Germline values: CDR1 MNHEY, CDR2 SVGAGI. The CDR3: CASSSQRNQPQHF. The CDR3 bases are TGTGCCAGCAGTTCGCAACGAAATCAGCCCCAGCATTTT.

The chain links TRBV5-1 to TRBJ2-1; D uncertain. The V gene's germline CDR1 is SGHRS and CDR2 YFSETQ. The length of the CDR3 is 16 residues. Trimming took off 7 bases at V and 0 bases at J, with 17 bases between the two ends. The CDR3 nucleotides read TGCGCCAGCTCCCCTTCGACGATCGGCTCCTACAATGAGCAGTTCTTC. The encoded protein is CASSPSTIGSYNEQFF.

This clonotype has a single count. The chain combines TRBV5-1 with TRBJ2-2; TRBD1 aligns across 8 bases. Unmatched junction bases numbered 6, after V lost 0 bases and J lost 5 bases. Germline V lookup: CDR1 SGHRS, CDR2 YFSETQ. There are 16 residues in the CDR3. The CDR3 loop reads CASSLDGQGGTGELFF. In DNA form, the CDR3 reads TGCGCCAGCAGCTTGGATGGACAGGGCGGAACCGGGGAGCTGTTTTTT.

This clonotype was seen more than once but under ten times. The chain has TRBV28 and TRBJ1-1; tentative D call: TRBD1 (5 bases). Per the germline V gene, CDR1 is MDHEN and CDR2 is SYDVKM. With 6 bases removed from V and 1 base from J, the gap between germline ends came to 21 bases. The CDR3 is 17 residues long. DNA for the CDR3: TGTGCCAGCAGCACCGGGACGGAGCCTTATCCGAACACTGAAGCTTTCTTT. Its protein product is CASSTGTEPYPNTEAFF.

This clonotype appeared a few times. The V gene is TRBV11-2, the J gene TRBJ2-1, with 9 bases that match TRBD2. The CDR3 covers 15 residues. V shed 2 bases and J 9 bases; nucleotides not matched to a gene: 8. Germline CDR1 is SGHAT and CDR2 is FQNNGV. The CDR3 DNA reads as TGTGCCAGCAGCTTATGGGCGGGGGGGAGCGGTGAGCAGTTCTTC. Residues: CASSLWAGGSGEQFF.

This clonotype came up a few times. V is TRBV12-3 or TRBV12-4 and J is TRBJ2-1; TRBD2 agrees at 11 bases. With 4 bases clipped from V and 9 bases from J, the junction kept 11 bases outside the gene matches. The CDR3 extends over 16 amino acids. The CDR3 loop reads CASSSGSGGALAEQFF. The CDR3 DNA reads as TGTGCCAGCAGTTCGGGTAGCGGGGGGGCCTTGGCTGAGCAGTTCTTC.

This sequence joins TRBV6-2 or TRBV6-3 and TRBJ1-5; a possible D gene is TRBD1 (5 bases). V lost 2 bases to trimming and J lost 1 base, with 9 bases between them. Germline V gene sequence: CDR1 MNHEY, CDR2 SVGEGT. This CDR3 is built from 15 residues. CDR3 in DNA: TGTGCCAGCAGTTACGGGGGGTCAAGCAATCAGCCCCAGCATTTT. It translates to CASSYGGSSNQPQHF.

This chain connects TRBV28 to TRBJ2-3, with TRBD2 identical over 7 bases. The CDR3 contains 14 residues. Germline CDR1 reads MDHEN; CDR2 reads SYDVKM. CDR3 residues: CGTVGEGITDTQYF. The DNA for the CDR3 is TGTGGTACCGTTGGGGAGGGCATAACAGATACGCAGTATTTT.

The genes are TRBV6-5 and TRBJ1-1; no reliable D call. The CDR3 spans 15 residues. V was clipped by 0 bases and J by 6 bases, with 14 bases between them. The V gene's germline CDR1 is MNHEY and CDR2 SVGAGI. DNA of the CDR3: TGTGCCAGCAGTTACTCGAACCGGGGAAGGGCTGAAGCTTTCTTT. It translates to CASSYSNRGRAEAFF.

CDR3 coding DNA: TGCAGCGTTACCTACCTACAGGGACACCAAGAGACCCAGTACTTC. This translates into CSVTYLQGHQETQYF. This rearrangement joins TRBV29-1 to TRBJ2-5; perhaps TRBD1 as D (6 bases). The CDR3 has 15 residues. Germline values: CDR1 SQVTM, CDR2 ANQGSEA. The V end lost 5 bases, the J end lost 0 bases, and 16 bases lay between the germline ends. Full variable domain (outside the CDR3, taken from reference TRBV29-1 and TRBJ2-5): SAVISQKPSRDICQRGTSLTIQCQVDSQVTMMFWYRQQPGQSLTLIATANQGSEATYESGFVIDKFPISRPNLTFSTLTVSNMSPEDSSIYLCSVTYLQGHQETQYFGPGTRLLVL.

V is TRBV7-2 and J is TRBJ1-6; no clear D gene. This CDR3 has 16 amino acids. V was trimmed by 1 base and J by 9 bases, leaving 16 bases between them. The germline gives CDR1 SGHTA, CDR2 FQGNSA. The DNA for the CDR3 is TGTGCCAGCAGCTTAGAACCGTCCGGGGTTCGTTCACCCCTCCACTTT. Translating it yields CASSLEPSGVRSPLHF.

This sequence joins TRBV5-1 and TRBJ2-1, with TRBD2 identical over 9 bases. Germline V CDR1 and CDR2: SGHRS, YFSETQ. The CDR3 runs to 15 residues. V gave up 0 bases and J gave up 10 bases; unmatched junction bases: 8. The CDR3 here is CASSLEGSGGGEQFF. In nucleotides, the CDR3 is TGCGCCAGCAGCTTGGAGGGTAGCGGGGGAGGAGAGCAGTTCTTC.

This clonotype was picked up a small number of times. One end of the junction varies from germline; a read error may be responsible. The gene calls are TRBV12-3 or TRBV12-4 and TRBJ2-1; D gene uncertain. The CDR3 spans 14 residues. In nucleotides, the CDR3 is TGTGCCGGCAGTCAGGTACGGATGGACAATGAGCAGTTCTTC. This sequence encodes CAGSQVRMDNEQFF.

The rearrangement joins TRBV12-5 to TRBJ1-5; possible D gene TRBD1, 6 bases. With 0 bases removed from V and 2 bases from J, the gap between germline ends came to 17 bases. The CDR3 spans 18 residues. Per the germline V gene, CDR1 is LGHNT and CDR2 is FRNRAP. CDR3 protein: CASGLVARGLGGNQPQHF. The CDR3 DNA reads TGTGCTAGTGGTTTGGTGGCCAGGGGATTAGGAGGCAATCAGCCCCAGCATTTT.

The chain carries TRBV27 and TRBJ2-7, with TRBD1 as a possible D gene (7 bases). The CDR3 runs to 14 residues. From germline, CDR1 is MNHEY and CDR2 SMNVEV (reference sequence). Trimming removed 3 bases at V and 2 bases at J, with 11 bases between. This CDR3 is CASSFQGGPYEQYF. The CDR3 DNA reads as TGTGCCAGCAGTTTCCAGGGGGGACCCTACGAGCAGTACTTC.